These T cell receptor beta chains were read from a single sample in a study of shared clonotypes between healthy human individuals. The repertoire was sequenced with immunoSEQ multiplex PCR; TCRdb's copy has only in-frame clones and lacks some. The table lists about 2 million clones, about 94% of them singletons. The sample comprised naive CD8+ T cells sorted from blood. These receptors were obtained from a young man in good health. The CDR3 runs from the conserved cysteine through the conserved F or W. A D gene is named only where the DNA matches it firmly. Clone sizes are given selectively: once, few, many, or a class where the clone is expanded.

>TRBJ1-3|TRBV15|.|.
TGTGCCACCAGCAGAGGACTATACGGAAACACCATATATTTT
CATSRGLYGNTIYF
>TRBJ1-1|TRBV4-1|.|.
TGCGCCAGCAGCCTTGGTGGACTTGAAGCTTTCTTT
CASSLGGLEAFF
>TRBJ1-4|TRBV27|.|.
TGTGCCAGCAGTTTATATACTAATGAAAAACTGTTTTTT
CASSLYTNEKLFF
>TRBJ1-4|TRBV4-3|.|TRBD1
TGCGCCAGCAGCCCCGGGACAGGGAATGAAAAACTGTTTTTT
CASSPGTGNEKLFF
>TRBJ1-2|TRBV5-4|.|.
TGTGCCAGCAGCCCGGGGCAGGGGACACACTATGGCTACACCTTC
CASSPGQGTHYGYTF
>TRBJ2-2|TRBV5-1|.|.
TGCGCCAGCAGCTTAGGGGACACCATCACCGGGGAGCTGTTTTTT
CASSLGDTITGELFF
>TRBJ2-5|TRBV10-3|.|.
TGTGCCATCAGTGAGTCGGTCCAGGGGGAGACCCAGTACTTC
CAISESVQGETQYF
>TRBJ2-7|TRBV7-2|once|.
TGTGCCAGCAGCTTATTGGCGGACAGCCTCTACGAGCAGTACTTC
CASSLLADSLYEQYF
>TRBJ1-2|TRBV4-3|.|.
TGCGCCAGCAGCCAAGGGGCAGGGACCTATGGCTACACCTTC
CASSQGAGTYGYTF
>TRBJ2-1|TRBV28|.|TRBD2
TGTGCCAGCAATCTAGCGGGGGGTAACAATGAGCAGTTCTTC
CASNLAGGNNEQFF
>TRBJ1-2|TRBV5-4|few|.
TGTGCCAGCAGCTCCCCAACGGGGCTCTATGGCTACACCTTC
CASSSPTGLYGYTF
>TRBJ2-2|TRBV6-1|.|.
TGTGCCAGCAGTGACTTCGGTGGAAGACTGAACACCGGGGAGCTGTTTTTT
CASSDFGGRLNTGELFF
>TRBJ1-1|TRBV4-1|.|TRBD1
TGCGCCAGCAGCCAAGTTCACAGGGGCATGGACACTGAAGCTTTCTTT
CASSQVHRGMDTEAFF
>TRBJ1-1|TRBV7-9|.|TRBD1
TGTGCCAGCAGCTACAGACAGGGGGATTATGAAGCTTTCTTT
CASSYRQGDYEAFF
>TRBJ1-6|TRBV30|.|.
TGTGCCTGGAGTGTACTGTCAGCGGATTCACCCCTCCACTTT
CAWSVLSADSPLHF
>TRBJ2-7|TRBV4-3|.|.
TGCGCCAGCAGCCAACTTGAAACGGGGGAGCAGTACTTC
CASSQLETGEQYF
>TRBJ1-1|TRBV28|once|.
TGTGCCAGCAGGTCCTCACCGGCCCCAGGGGCTTTCTTT
CASRSSPAPGAFF
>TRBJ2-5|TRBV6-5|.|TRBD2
TGTGCCAGCAGTTACAGCACTAGCGGGGGTGGGGATGTTTACTTC
CASSYSTSGGGDVYF
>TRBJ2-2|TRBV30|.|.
TGTGCCTGGAGTGACTCTAACGTTAAAGGGTACACCGGGGAGCTGTTTTTT
CAWSDSNVKGYTGELFF
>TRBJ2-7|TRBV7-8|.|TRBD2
TGTGCCAGCAGCCCGACCTGGACTAGCGGGACCTACGAGCAGTACTTC
CASSPTWTSGTYEQYF
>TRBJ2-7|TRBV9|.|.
TGTGCCAGCAGCTATGGGCCTCAGGATGCCGAGCAGTACTTC
CASSYGPQDAEQYF
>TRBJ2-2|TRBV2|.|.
TGTGCCAGCAGTACCGGGCCATCCACCGGGGAGCTGTTTTTT
CASSTGPSTGELFF
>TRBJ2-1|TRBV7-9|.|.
TGTGCCAGCAGCTTAATGCCGGGGGAGCAGTTCTTC
CASSLMPGEQFF
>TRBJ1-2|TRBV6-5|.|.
TGTGCCAGCAGTTATCGAGATAACTATGGCTACACCTTC
CASSYRDNYGYTF
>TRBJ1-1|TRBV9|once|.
TGTGCCAGCAGCGTAGATGGGGGGCGGGCTGTTGAAGCTTTCTTT
CASSVDGGRAVEAFF
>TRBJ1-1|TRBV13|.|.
TGTGCCAGCAGTTGGGGTTCTATTGAAGCTTTCTTT
CASSWGSIEAFF